Listed below are T cell receptor beta chains from one sample, sequenced in a study of blood T cell repertoires in COVID-19. Profiled with immunoSEQ multiplex PCR; TCRdb holds only in-frame clones, not every one. In the table there are about 210,000 clones, roughly 90% of which are singletons. The sample consisted of PBMCs or T cells enriched from blood (not recorded which). These receptors originate from a man between 18 and 29 years old with acute COVID-19. The CDR3 runs from the conserved cysteine through the conserved F or W.

v_call	j_call	cdr3_aa
TRBV28	TRBJ1-4	CASSLGGQGEEKLFF
TRBV7-9	TRBJ2-5	CASSFRRSYQETQYF
TRBV24-1	TRBJ2-7	CATSAWDSGNEQYF
TRBV9	TRBJ2-2	CASSARLAGGSTGELFF
TRBV24-1	TRBJ2-7	CATSEGDYEQYF
TRBV6-5	TRBJ2-4	CASREGAVTKNIQYF
TRBV29-1	TRBJ2-1	CSVESDQRYNEQFF
TRBV3-1/TRBV3-2	TRBJ2-3	CASSQYLLDRAHTDTQYF
TRBV7-3	TRBJ2-1	CASSLAGSYNEQFF
TRBV27	TRBJ1-2	CASSPRTGRGYTF
TRBV11-3	TRBJ2-7	CASSSQGYEQYF
TRBV10-1	TRBJ2-1	CASSDITGTGIEQFF
TRBV5-1	TRBJ1-6	CASKGGTAPSPLHF
TRBV7-9	TRBJ2-3	CASSPSGTSTDTQYF
TRBV3-1/TRBV3-2	TRBJ1-5	CASSQDPQAQPQHF
TRBV29-1	TRBJ2-7	CSATDRLEQYF
TRBV4-3	TRBJ2-1	CASSPLTLAGGNEQFF
TRBV5-4	TRBJ1-4	CASSRDSINEKLFF
TRBV7-3	TRBJ2-2	CASTSGVGELFF
TRBV27	TRBJ1-2	CASSPYTPPGYGYTF
TRBV4-3	TRBJ1-2	CASSQATYRDGYTF
TRBV19	TRBJ2-2	CASLAGGPGTNTGELFF
TRBV2	TRBJ1-2	CASPTGQVGGYTF
TRBV14	TRBJ2-1	CASSQPGLAGGNEQFF
TRBV28	TRBJ2-5	CASSPPGAGGLETQYF
TRBV28	TRBJ2-2	CASTQTGTENTGELFF
TRBV28	TRBJ1-5	CATRGSPNQPQHF